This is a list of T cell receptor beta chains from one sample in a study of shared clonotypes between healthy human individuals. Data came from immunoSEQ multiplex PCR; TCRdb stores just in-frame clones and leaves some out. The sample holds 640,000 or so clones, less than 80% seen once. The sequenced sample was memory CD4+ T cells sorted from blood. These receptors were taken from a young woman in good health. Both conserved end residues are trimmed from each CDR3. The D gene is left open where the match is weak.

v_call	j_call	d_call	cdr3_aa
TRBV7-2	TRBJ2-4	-	ASSLAVPKNIQY
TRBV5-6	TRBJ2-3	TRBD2	ASSRLAVRADTQY
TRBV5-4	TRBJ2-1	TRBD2	ASTSVRTSGSGEQF
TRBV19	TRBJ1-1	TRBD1	ASSYRGKAF
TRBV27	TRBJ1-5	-	ASSLVGHGQPQH
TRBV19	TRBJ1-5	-	ASSISGGRNQPQH
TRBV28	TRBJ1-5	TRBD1	ASSPPGQGPNQPQH
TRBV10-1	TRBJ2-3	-	ARHPRITTDTQY
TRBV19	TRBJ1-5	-	ASTLWGGSNQPQH
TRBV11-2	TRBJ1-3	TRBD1	ASSETGGAGNTIY
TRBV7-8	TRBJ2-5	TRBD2	ASGLAAKTQY
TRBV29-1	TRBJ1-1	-	SVEVGLNTEAF
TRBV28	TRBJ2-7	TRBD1	ASSSPGTGAYEQY
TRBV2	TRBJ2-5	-	ASRAYQGGETQY
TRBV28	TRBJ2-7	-	ASGVLYEQY
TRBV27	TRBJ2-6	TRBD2	ASSFWTREPGANVLT
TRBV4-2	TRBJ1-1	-	ASSQARRAVFMNTEAF
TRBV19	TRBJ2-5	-	ASSTPLRGEQETQY
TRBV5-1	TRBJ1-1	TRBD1	ASSLEGGGTEAF
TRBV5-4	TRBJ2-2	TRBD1	ASSPKVGTGNTGELF
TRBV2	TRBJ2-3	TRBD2	ASSEAGAGSTDTQY
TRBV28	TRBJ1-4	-	ASTQGQGEKLF
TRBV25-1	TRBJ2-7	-	ASSEPGVSYEQY
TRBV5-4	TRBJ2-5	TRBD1	ASSWTDRGETQY
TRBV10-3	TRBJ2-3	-	AISAPGVGTDTQY
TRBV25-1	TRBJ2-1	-	ATKRPGVRNEQF
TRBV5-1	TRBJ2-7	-	ASGPGTSIAEQY
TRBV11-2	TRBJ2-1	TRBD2	ASSLAGAYNEQF
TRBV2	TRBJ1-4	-	ASRRLTNEKLF
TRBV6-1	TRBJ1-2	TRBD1	ASSEAGTAGYT
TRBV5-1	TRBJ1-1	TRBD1	ASSLAGTGAVNTEAF
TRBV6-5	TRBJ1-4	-	ASVRATNEKLF
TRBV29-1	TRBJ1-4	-	SVVPGHARGEKLF
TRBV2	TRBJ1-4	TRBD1	ASSRRTGNEKLF
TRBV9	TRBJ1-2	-	ASSVGFGSSYGYT
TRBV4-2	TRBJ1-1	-	ASSTKGGNTEAF
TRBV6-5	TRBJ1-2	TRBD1	ASSYEGGSGYT
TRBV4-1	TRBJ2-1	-	ASSQTLQGNPYNEQF
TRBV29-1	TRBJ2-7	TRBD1	SVVAWTGGNEQY
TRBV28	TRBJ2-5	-	ASSFGTRETQY
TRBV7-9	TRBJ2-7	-	ASSLGLGGETYEQY
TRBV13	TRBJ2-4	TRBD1	ASSLGGTVAKNIQY
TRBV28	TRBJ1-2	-	ASSFRGFGYT
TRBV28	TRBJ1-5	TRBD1	ASLTGGDSNQPQH
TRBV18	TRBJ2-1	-	ASSPEGLNPPNEQF
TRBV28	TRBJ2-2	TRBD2	ASSLPRGTSGSGVGGELF
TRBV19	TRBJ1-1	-	ASSRGQSTEAF
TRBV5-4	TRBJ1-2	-	ASSTPGTPYGYT
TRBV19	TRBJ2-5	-	ASSIASRETQY
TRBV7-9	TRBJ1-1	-	ASSPFLPPSTEAF